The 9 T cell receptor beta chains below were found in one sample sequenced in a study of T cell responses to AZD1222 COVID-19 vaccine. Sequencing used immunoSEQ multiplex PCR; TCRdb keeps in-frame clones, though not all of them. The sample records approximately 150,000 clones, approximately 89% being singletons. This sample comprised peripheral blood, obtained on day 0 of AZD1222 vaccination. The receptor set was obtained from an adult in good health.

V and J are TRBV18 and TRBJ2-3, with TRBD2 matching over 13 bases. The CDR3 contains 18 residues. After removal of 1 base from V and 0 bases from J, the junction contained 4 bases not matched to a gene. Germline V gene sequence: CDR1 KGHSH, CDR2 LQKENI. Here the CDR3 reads CASSPLPTSGGSTDTQYF. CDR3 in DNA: TGTGCCAGCTCACCACTACCGACTAGCGGGGGGAGCACAGATACGCAGTATTTT.

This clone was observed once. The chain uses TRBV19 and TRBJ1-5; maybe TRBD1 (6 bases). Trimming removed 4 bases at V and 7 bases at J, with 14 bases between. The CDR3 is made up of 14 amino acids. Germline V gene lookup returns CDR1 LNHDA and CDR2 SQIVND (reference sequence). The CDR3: CASSTPGGRQPQHF. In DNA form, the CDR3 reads TGTGCCAGTAGTACCCCGGGGGGGCGACAGCCCCAGCATTTT.

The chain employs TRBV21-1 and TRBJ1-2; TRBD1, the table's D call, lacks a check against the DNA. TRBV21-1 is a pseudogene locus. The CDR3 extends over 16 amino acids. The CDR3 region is CASSKGTGQRLRGYTF. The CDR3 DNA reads TGTGCCAGCAGCAAAGGGACAGGACAGCGACTGAGAGGCTACACCTTC.

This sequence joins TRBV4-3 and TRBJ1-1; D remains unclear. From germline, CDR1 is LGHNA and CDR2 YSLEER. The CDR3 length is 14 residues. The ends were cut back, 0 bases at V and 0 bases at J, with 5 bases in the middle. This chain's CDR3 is CASSQDSVNTEAFF. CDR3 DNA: TGCGCCAGCAGCCAAGACTCGGTGAACACTGAAGCTTTCTTT.

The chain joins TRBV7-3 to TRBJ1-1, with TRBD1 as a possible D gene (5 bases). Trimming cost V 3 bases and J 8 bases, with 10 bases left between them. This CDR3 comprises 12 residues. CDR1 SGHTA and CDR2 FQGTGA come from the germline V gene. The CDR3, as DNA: TGTGCCAGCAGCTTCTCCTGGGGGGAAGCTTTCTTT. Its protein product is CASSFSWGEAFF.

The CDR3 region is CASSQSGQGVGQVNSPLHF. In nucleotides, the CDR3 is TGCGCCAGCAGTCAATCGGGTCAGGGGGTCGGCCAAGTTAATTCACCCCTCCACTTT. This chain links TRBV23-1 with TRBJ1-6, with 7 bases lining up with TRBD1. TRBV23-1 counts as an open reading frame of uncertain function. The CDR3 covers 19 residues. V was pared by 0 bases and J by 6 bases, with 14 bases of the junction left unmatched.

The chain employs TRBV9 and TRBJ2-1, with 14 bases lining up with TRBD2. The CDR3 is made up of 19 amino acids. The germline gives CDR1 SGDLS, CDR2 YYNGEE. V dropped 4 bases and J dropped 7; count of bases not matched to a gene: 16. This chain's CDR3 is CASSTRLAGGRDPWNEQFF. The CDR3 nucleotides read TGTGCCAGCAGCACGCGACTAGCGGGAGGGCGAGACCCGTGGAATGAGCAGTTCTTC.

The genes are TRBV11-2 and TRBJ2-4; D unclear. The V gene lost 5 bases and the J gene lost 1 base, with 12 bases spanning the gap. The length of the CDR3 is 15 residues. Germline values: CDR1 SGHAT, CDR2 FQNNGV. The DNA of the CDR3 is TGTGCCAGCAGCCCTATTCTAGGGGCCAAAAACATTCAGTACTTC. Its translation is CASSPILGAKNIQYF. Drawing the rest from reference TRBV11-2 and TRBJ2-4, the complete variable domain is EAGVAQSPRYKIIEKRQSVAFWCNPISGHATLYWYQQILGQGPKLLIQFQNNGVVDDSQLPKDRFSAERLKGVDSTLKIQPAKLEDSAVYLCASSPILGAKNIQYFGAGTRLSVL.

DNA of the CDR3: TGTGCCAGTAGTATGGGGGTTTGGAATGAGCAGTTCTTC. It is translated as CASSMGVWNEQFF. The chain combines TRBV19 with TRBJ2-1, with D perhaps being TRBD1 or TRBD2 (5 bases each). Between the trimmed V and J ends, which lost 3 bases and 7 bases, there was a span of 10 bases. The CDR3 loop spans 13 amino acids. The V gene's germline CDR1 is LNHDA and CDR2 SQIVND (reference sequence).